A selection of T cell receptor beta chains follows, all from one sample in a study of cytomegalovirus exposure and HLA in healthy donors. The table came from immunoSEQ multiplex PCR; TCRdb's copy has only in-frame clones and leaves some out. This table has some 170,000 clones, about 86% appearing once. The specimen sequenced was PBMCs. Every receptor here comes from a woman under 40 in good health and CMV-seronegative. CDR3s include the opening cysteine and the closing phenylalanine or tryptophan. D genes are given only for firm matches. Where a row states a size, it is once, few, many or the class of an expanded clone; other rows omit it.

size: few; D: .; J: TRBJ1-6; V: TRBV19; DNA: TGTGCCAGTAGTACAACCCCAGTGGCTTCACCCCTCCACTTT; CDR3: CASSTTPVASPLHF
size: .; D: .; J: TRBJ2-5; V: TRBV7-9; DNA: TGTGCCAGCAGCTTACTAGCGACAGTACAAGAGACCCAGTACTTC; CDR3: CASSLLATVQETQYF
size: once; D: TRBD1; J: TRBJ2-1; V: TRBV6-5; DNA: TGTGCCAGCAGTATGGCGACAGGGATCAATGAGCAGTTCTTC; CDR3: CASSMATGINEQFF
size: .; D: .; J: TRBJ1-2; V: TRBV30; DNA: TGTGCCTGGAGTAGACAGACCTATGGCTACACCTTC; CDR3: CAWSRQTYGYTF
size: .; D: TRBD1; J: TRBJ2-7; V: TRBV27; DNA: TGTGCCAGCACCGACCGTAGGACAGGGTACTACGAGCAGTACTTC; CDR3: CASTDRRTGYYEQYF
size: .; D: .; J: TRBJ1-4; V: TRBV19; DNA: TGTGCCACCCAAGCCGGGGCCGAGGTGGAAAAACTGTTTTTT; CDR3: CATQAGAEVEKLFF
size: .; D: .; J: TRBJ1-6; V: TRBV7-2; DNA: TGTGCCAGCAGCCAGGGCCTCCGAAGTTCACCCCTCCACTTT; CDR3: CASSQGLRSSPLHF
size: .; D: .; J: TRBJ1-4; V: TRBV9; DNA: TGTGCCAGCAGCTCAAGGGAAGGGGCTAATGAAAAACTGTTTTTT; CDR3: CASSSREGANEKLFF
size: .; D: .; J: TRBJ1-1; V: TRBV7-2; DNA: TGTGCCAGCAGCCCCCAAGCTTTGGGGAACACTGAAGCTTTCTTT; CDR3: CASSPQALGNTEAFF
size: .; D: TRBD2; J: TRBJ2-3; V: TRBV18; DNA: TGTGCCAGCTCGCCAACTAGCGGCCCCACAGATACGCAGTATTTT; CDR3: CASSPTSGPTDTQYF
size: once; D: TRBD1; J: TRBJ2-5; V: TRBV15; DNA: TGTGCCACCAGCATGACAGGGCTAGAAGAGACCCAGTACTTC; CDR3: CATSMTGLEETQYF
size: .; D: .; J: TRBJ1-1; V: TRBV9; DNA: TGTGCCAGCAGCGTAGGAGGGGCCCCGGGCTCCACTGAAGCTTTCTTT; CDR3: CASSVGGAPGSTEAFF
size: once; D: .; J: TRBJ1-4; V: TRBV27; DNA: TGTGCCAGCAGTTTTATCCCCCAGGCAACTAATGAAAAACTGTTTTTT; CDR3: CASSFIPQATNEKLFF
size: .; D: .; J: TRBJ2-3; V: TRBV5-1; DNA: TGCGCCAGCAGCGTCCTGGAAGATACGCAGTATTTT; CDR3: CASSVLEDTQYF
size: .; D: TRBD1; J: TRBJ1-1; V: TRBV25-1; DNA: TGTGCCAGCAGTGAATGGGGGACAGCAAAACATGAAGCTTTCTTT; CDR3: CASSEWGTAKHEAFF
size: .; D: TRBD2; J: TRBJ2-1; V: TRBV5-1; DNA: TGCGCCAGCAGCCAAATAGCGGGGGGCCACAATGAGCAGTTCTTC; CDR3: CASSQIAGGHNEQFF
size: .; D: .; J: TRBJ2-3; V: TRBV7-2; DNA: TGTGCCAGCAGCTCGCGGGGTGATAGCACAGATACGCAGTATTTT; CDR3: CASSSRGDSTDTQYF
size: .; D: .; J: TRBJ2-7; V: TRBV5-4; DNA: TGTGCCAGCAGCTCCCACTCCCGCGACGAGCAGTACTTC; CDR3: CASSSHSRDEQYF
size: .; D: TRBD1; J: TRBJ2-7; V: TRBV6-5; DNA: TGTGCCAGCAGTTACATTCTAGGGGGCGTCGAGCAGTACTTC; CDR3: CASSYILGGVEQYF
size: .; D: TRBD2; J: TRBJ2-2; V: TRBV27; DNA: TGTGCCAGCAGTTCTTTCGGGACTAGCGGCGCCGGTCCGTACACCGGGGAGCTGTTTTTT; CDR3: CASSSFGTSGAGPYTGELFF
size: .; D: TRBD2; J: TRBJ2-5; V: TRBV7-2; DNA: TGTGCCAGCAGCCCGGGACTAGCGGGGGACCAAGAGACCCAGTACTTC; CDR3: CASSPGLAGDQETQYF
size: .; D: TRBD2; J: TRBJ2-1; V: TRBV2; DNA: TGTGCCAGCAGTGGACTAGCTCTTAGGGGTGAGCAGTTCTTC; CDR3: CASSGLALRGEQFF
size: .; D: .; J: TRBJ1-5; V: TRBV7-8; DNA: TGTGCCAGCAGCTTAGTTGATCAGCCCCAGCATTTT; CDR3: CASSLVDQPQHF
size: .; D: .; J: TRBJ2-1; V: TRBV5-1; DNA: TGCGCCAGCAGCTTTAGGGGTATCGATGAGCAGTTCTTC; CDR3: CASSFRGIDEQFF
size: .; D: .; J: TRBJ2-1; V: TRBV4-1; DNA: TGCGCCAGCAGCCAAGTACTTGCCAGGGTGGCCAATGAGCAGTTCTTC; CDR3: CASSQVLARVANEQFF
size: .; D: .; J: TRBJ1-3; V: TRBV19; DNA: TGTGCCAGTAGTATCTGGAATAGAAACACCATATATTTT; CDR3: CASSIWNRNTIYF
size: once; D: .; J: TRBJ2-7; V: TRBV5-1; DNA: TGCGCCAGCAGCTTAGACAGCATCTACGAGCAGTACTTC; CDR3: CASSLDSIYEQYF
size: .; D: TRBD1; J: TRBJ1-5; V: TRBV18; DNA: TGTGCCAGCTCACCGTCGGGACAGGGTAATCAGCCCCAGCATTTT; CDR3: CASSPSGQGNQPQHF
size: .; D: TRBD1; J: TRBJ2-3; V: TRBV7-9; DNA: TGTGCCAGCAGCCAACGGACAGGGGAAGCGACAGATACGCAGTATTTT; CDR3: CASSQRTGEATDTQYF
size: .; D: TRBD2; J: TRBJ2-3; V: TRBV7-2; DNA: TGTGCCAGCAGCCCTAGGACTAGCGGTGCTGGTGTTACGCAGTATTTT; CDR3: CASSPRTSGAGVTQYF
size: .; D: .; J: TRBJ2-5; V: TRBV29-1; DNA: TGCAGCGTTGGGGGTGGGGGGCCAGAGACCCAGTACTTC; CDR3: CSVGGGGPETQYF